This entry features one T cell receptor (beta chain) sequence. Antigen specificity is unknown. The junction shows a germline mismatch at one end, possibly a read error. The data were taken from a study of blood T cells in healthy people across ages. Whole-study findings and limits: Relative to aged donors, long-lived donors carried more naive CD4+ cells and displayed higher diversity.

With a J-beta primer mix and a sample-barcoded 5' primer, a second PCR ran about 7 to 11 cycles. No fewer than 3 million CDR3-containing paired-end reads came from each sample. TCRdb analysed the 5' RACE reads with MiXCR anew, one entry per CDR3 protein. The table records around 900,000 distinct CDR3 sequences, approximately 50% of them present only once. Germline V lookup: CDR1 MNHEY, CDR2 SMNVEV (reference sequence). This CDR3 has 14 residues. J is TRBJ2-5 and V is TRBV27; TRBD2 matches at 13 bases. This receptor was obtained from a woman aged 55-75 years in good health. The sequenced material came from blood. In nucleotides, the CDR3 is TGTGCCAGCAGGGGACTAGCGGGATGGAAGACCGAGTACTTC. The encoded protein is CASRGLAGWKTEYF.